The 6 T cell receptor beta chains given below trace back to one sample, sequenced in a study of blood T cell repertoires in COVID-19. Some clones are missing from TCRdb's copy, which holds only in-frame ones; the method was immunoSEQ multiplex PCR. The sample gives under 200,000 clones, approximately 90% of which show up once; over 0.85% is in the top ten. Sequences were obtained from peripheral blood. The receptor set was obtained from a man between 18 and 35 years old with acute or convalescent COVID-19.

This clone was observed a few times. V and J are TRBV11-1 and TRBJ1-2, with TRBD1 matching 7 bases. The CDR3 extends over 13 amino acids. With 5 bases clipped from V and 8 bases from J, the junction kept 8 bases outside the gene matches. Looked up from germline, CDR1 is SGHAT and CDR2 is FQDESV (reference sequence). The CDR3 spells CASSPRTGVGYTF. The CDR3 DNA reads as TGTGCCAGCAGCCCCCGCACAGGGGTGGGCTACACCTTC. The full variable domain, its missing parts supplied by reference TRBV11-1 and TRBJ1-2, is EAEVAQSPRYKITEKSQAVAFWCDPISGHATLYWYRQILGQGPELLVQFQDESVVDDSQLPKDRFSAERLKGVDSTLKIQPAELGDSAMYLCASSPRTGVGYTFGSGTRLTVV.

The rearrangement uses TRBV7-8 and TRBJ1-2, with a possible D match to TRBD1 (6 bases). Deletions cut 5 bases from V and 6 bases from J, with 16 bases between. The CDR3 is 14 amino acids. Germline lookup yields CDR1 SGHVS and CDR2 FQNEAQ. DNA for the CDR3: TGTGCCAGCAGCACACAGGACAGTGTTGATGGCTACACCTTC. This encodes CASSTQDSVDGYTF. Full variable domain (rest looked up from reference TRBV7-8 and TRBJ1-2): GAGVSQSPRYKVAKRGQDVALRCDPISGHVSLFWYQQALGQGPEFLTYFQNEAQLDKSGLPSDRFFAERPEGSVSTLKIQRTQQEDSAVYLCASSTQDSVDGYTFGSGTRLTVV.

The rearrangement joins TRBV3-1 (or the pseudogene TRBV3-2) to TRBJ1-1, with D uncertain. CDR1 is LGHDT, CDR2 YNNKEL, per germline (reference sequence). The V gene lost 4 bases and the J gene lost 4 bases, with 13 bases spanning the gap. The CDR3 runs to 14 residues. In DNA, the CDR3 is TGTGCCAGCAGCCGACTCGGTCCGGCCACTGAAGCTTTCTTT. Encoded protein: CASSRLGPATEAFF.

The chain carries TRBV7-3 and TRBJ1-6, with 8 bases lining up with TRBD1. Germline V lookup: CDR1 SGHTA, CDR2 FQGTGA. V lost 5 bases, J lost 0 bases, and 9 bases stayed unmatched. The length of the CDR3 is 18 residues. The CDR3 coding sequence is TGTGCCAGCAGCGTTGGCTTAACAGGGGGCTCCTATAATTCACCCCTCCACTTT. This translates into CASSVGLTGGSYNSPLHF.

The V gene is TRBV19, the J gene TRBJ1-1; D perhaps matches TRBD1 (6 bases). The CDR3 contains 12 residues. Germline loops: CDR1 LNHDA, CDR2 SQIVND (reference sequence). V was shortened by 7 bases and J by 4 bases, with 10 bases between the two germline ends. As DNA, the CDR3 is TGTGCCAGTATAAGGGGGAGCACTGAAGCTTTCTTT. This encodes CASIRGSTEAFF.

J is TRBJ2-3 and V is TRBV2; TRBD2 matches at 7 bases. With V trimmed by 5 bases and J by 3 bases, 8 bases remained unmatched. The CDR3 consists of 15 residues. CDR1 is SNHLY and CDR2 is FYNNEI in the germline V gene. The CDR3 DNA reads TGTGCCAGCAGTTATGAGACTAGCATGACAGATACGCAGTATTTT. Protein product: CASSYETSMTDTQYF.